The 15 T cell receptor beta chains given below trace back to one sample, sequenced in a study of blood T cell repertoires in COVID-19. Clones were sequenced by immunoSEQ multiplex PCR, and TCRdb holds only the in-frame ones, with some missing. The sample lists about 200,000 clones; more than 70% were seen once. The material sequenced was peripheral blood. These receptors came from a young man with active or convalescent COVID-19.

CDR3 in amino acids: CASRETGSRGGYTF. In nucleotides, the CDR3 is TGTGCCAGCAGGGAAACAGGGAGTCGGGGCGGCTACACCTTC. The gene calls are TRBV27 and TRBJ1-2, with a possible D match to TRBD1 (6 bases). V was pared by 6 bases and J by 8 bases, with 19 bases between. This CDR3 is built from 14 residues. The V gene's germline CDR1 is MNHEY and CDR2 SMNVEV (reference sequence).

The V gene is TRBV23-1, the J gene TRBJ1-3; D remains ambiguous. TRBV23-1 is labeled an ORF, and its function is uncertain. Between the trimmed V and J ends, which lost 4 bases and 0 bases, there was a span of 10 bases. The CDR3 totals 15 residues. The CDR3 DNA is TGCGCCAGCAGTCTTAGTAAGTACTCTGGAAACACCATATATTTT. Its protein is CASSLSKYSGNTIYF.

Comments on this clone: At one of its ends the junction is not consistent with the germline gene, which may arise from a read error. V is TRBV7-6 and J is TRBJ2-5; D may be TRBD1 (6 bases). The CDR3 sequence is 16 residues long. From germline, CDR1 is SGHVS and CDR2 FNYEAQ. Written as DNA, the CDR3 is TGTGCCAGCAGCTCGACGGACAGCCAGGCAGGAGAGGCCCAGTACTTC. Residues: CASSSTDSQAGEAQYF.

This sequence joins TRBV7-8 and TRBJ1-6, with a possible D match to TRBD1 (5 bases). Germline values: CDR1 SGHVS, CDR2 FQNEAQ. This CDR3 contains 17 residues. Trimming took off 5 bases at V and 7 bases at J, with 21 bases between the two ends. CDR3 residues: CASSETRQTIQNSPLHF. The CDR3, as DNA: TGTGCCAGCAGCGAAACAAGACAGACCATTCAGAATTCACCCCTCCACTTT.

This chain joins TRBV14 and TRBJ2-5, with D possibly TRBD1 on 5 matching bases. Germline V CDR1 and CDR2: SGHDN, FVKESK. There are 15 residues in the CDR3. V lost 4 bases and J 4 bases, leaving 16 bases between the germline ends. CDR3 in DNA: TGTGCCAGCAGCCTCCCCAGGGCCCTGGGAGAGACCCAGTACTTC. Its translation is CASSLPRALGETQYF.

The genes are TRBV5-6 and TRBJ1-2; possibly TRBD1 for D (6 bases). CDR1 is SGHDT, CDR2 YYEEEE, per germline. CDR3 length: 10 amino acids. V lost 7 bases and J 13 bases, leaving 14 bases between the germline ends. The CDR3: CASGRTGFTF. The CDR3 DNA follows: TGTGCCAGCGGACGAACAGGGTTCACCTTC.

The rearrangement joins TRBV6-1 to TRBJ1-2; TRBD1 is a possible D gene (5 bases). Germline V gene sequence: CDR1 MNHNS, CDR2 SASEGT. The CDR3 totals 14 residues. V lost 1 base, J lost 3 bases, and 9 bases lay in between. CDR3 bases: TGTGCCAGCAGTGAAGTGGCGGGGGACTATGGCTACACCTTC. Translated, it gives CASSEVAGDYGYTF.

The gene calls are TRBV2 and TRBJ1-4; D perhaps matches TRBD1 (5 bases). Germline loops: CDR1 SNHLY, CDR2 FYNNEI. The germline V and J ends were trimmed by 7 bases and 0 bases, with 15 bases remaining between them. This CDR3 spans 16 amino acids. CDR3 DNA sequence: TGTGCCAGCAACCGCCCCGACAGACCAACTAATGAAAAACTGTTTTTT. It specifies CASNRPDRPTNEKLFF.

J is TRBJ2-2 and V is TRBV7-2, with D possibly TRBD1 on 6 matching bases. V lost 5 bases and J lost 2, with 9 bases in between. The CDR3 consists of 14 residues. Per germline, CDR1 SGHTA and CDR2 FQGNSA. The CDR3 DNA is TGTGCCAGCAGCGCGGACAGTAACACCGGGGAGCTGTTTTTT. It is translated as CASSADSNTGELFF.

The V and J genes are TRBV5-1 and TRBJ1-1; perhaps TRBD1 as D (5 bases). Deletions cut 7 bases from V and 4 bases from J, with 20 bases between. Germline V CDR1 and CDR2: SGHRS, YFSETQ. This CDR3 is 15 amino acids long. CDR3 nucleotide sequence: TGCGCCAGCTTAGATCCGGGACTCGGTGTCACTGAAGCTTTCTTT. Its protein is CASLDPGLGVTEAFF.

The V gene is TRBV30, the J gene TRBJ1-5; weak D call: TRBD1 (5 bases). This CDR3 spans 14 amino acids. V gave up 2 bases and J gave up 1 base, with 9 bases separating them. Germline values: CDR1 GTSNPN, CDR2 SVGIG (reference sequence). CDR3: CAWSRGDSNQPQHF. CDR3 in DNA: TGTGCCTGGAGTCGGGGGGACAGCAATCAGCCCCAGCATTTT.

V and J are TRBV5-1 and TRBJ2-7; 7 bases map to TRBD1. The CDR3 contains 15 residues. The germline V gene encodes CDR1 SGHRS and CDR2 YFSETQ. Unmatched junction bases numbered 4, after V lost 0 bases and J lost 1 base. The CDR3 DNA reads as TGCGCCAGCAGCTTGGTTTACAGGGGATCCTACGAGCAGTACTTC. Protein product: CASSLVYRGSYEQYF.

V gene TRBV18 combines with J gene TRBJ2-7; 7 bases line up with TRBD1. CDR3 length equals 14 residues. Germline assignment: CDR1 KGHSH and CDR2 LQKENI. V was pared by 4 bases and J by 5 bases, with 8 bases of the junction left unmatched. The CDR3 is CASSQTGVGHEQYF. The CDR3 DNA reads TGTGCCAGCTCACAAACAGGGGTAGGACACGAGCAGTACTTC.

V and J are TRBV10-3 and TRBJ2-1, with a possible D match to TRBD2 (7 bases). The CDR3 length is 15 residues. Germline V gene data show CDR1 as ENHRY and CDR2 as SYGVKD. Trimming pared 7 bases from V and 6 bases from J, leaving 19 bases between. CDR3 loop: CAITSGGGGTNEQFF. CDR3 in DNA: TGTGCCATCACTAGTGGAGGGGGGGGTACCAATGAGCAGTTCTTC.

The chain carries TRBV7-9 and TRBJ2-5; 7 bases align to TRBD2. CDR1 and CDR2 from the germline V gene are SEHNR and FQNEAQ (reference sequence). The V and J ends lost 4 bases and 5 bases, in that order; junction bases with no gene match: 13. There are 16 residues in the CDR3. The CDR3 loop is CASSSGGASGRETQYF. CDR3 DNA: TGTGCCAGCAGCTCCGGAGGGGCTAGCGGTCGCGAGACCCAGTACTTC.